Sequencing of this T cell receptor beta chain was carried out in a study of blood T cell repertoires in COVID-19. About the study: The United States, Italy and Spain provided the acute and convalescent COVID-19 samples. Sample material is recorded as cDNA or gDNA derived from T cells, B-cell-depleted T cells, or PBMCs.

Seattle participants joined during active infection and were tracked over time. The V gene's germline CDR1 is MNHEY and CDR2 SVGAGI. The CDR3 length is 14 residues. V lost 6 bases and J lost 1, with 10 bases in between. Original analysis: Reference gene primer amplification gave nucleated cell count estimates. Profiled with immunoSEQ multiplex PCR; TCRdb holds only in-frame clones, not every one. That table supplies the V and J calls and clone size; D and trimming were determined from the DNA. The sample records about 87,000 clones, approximately 85% being singletons. The sequence was collected from a woman of 80 years or more with COVID-19, enrolled during active disease. Sequencing used peripheral blood. This chain connects TRBV6-5 to TRBJ1-5, with D uncertain. CDR3 DNA sequence: TGTGCCAGCAGGGAGGTTGGGAGCAATCAGCCCCAGCATTTT. Its translation: CASREVGSNQPQHF.